This is a list of T cell receptor beta chains from one sample in a study of shared T cell receptors in the human thymus. TCRdb keeps only in-frame clones here, not all; method: immunoSEQ multiplex PCR. This sample yields approximately 730,000 clones, of which 70% to 90% are seen a single time; roughly 0.01% belongs to the top ten. This sample also appeared in a second study, on human thymus T cells.

Sequenced material: thymocytes. The receptors were gathered from a girl under three years old with a congenital heart defect. Each CDR3 is given with its conserved first and last residue. The order of the fields is J gene, V gene, clone size, D gene, CDR3 DNA, CDR3 protein. A D gene is named only where the DNA matches it firmly. Rows may omit the clone size; those that give it use once, few, many or a size class.

TRBJ2-5	TRBV29-1	-	-	TGCAGCGTGATAATAGCCGACGAGACCCAGTACTTC	CSVIIADETQYF
TRBJ1-1	TRBV11-2	once	TRBD1	TGTGCCAGCAGCTTAGCAGGACAGGCAGAGAACACTGAAGCTTTCTTT	CASSLAGQAENTEAFF
TRBJ2-3	TRBV7-6	-	TRBD1	TGTGCCAGCAGCTTACGGGACAGGGGTGGTAAAAGAGAGTCCACAGATACGCAGTATTTT	CASSLRDRGGKRESTDTQYF
TRBJ1-2	TRBV28	-	TRBD1	TGTGCCAGCAGAGACATGACAGGGGAGAACTATGGCTACACCTTC	CASRDMTGENYGYTF
TRBJ2-2	TRBV4-1	-	-	TGCGCCAGCAGCCAAGTCGATGGGGGGTTGGGCGAGCTGTTTTTT	CASSQVDGGLGELFF
TRBJ1-1	TRBV19	-	TRBD1	TGTGCCAGTAGTACCGGGACAGGGGGGAAGAACACTGAAGCTTTCTTT	CASSTGTGGKNTEAFF
TRBJ1-4	TRBV7-9	-	-	TGTGCCAGCACCTTTCCTGACAGCCCCACTAATGAAAAACTGTTTTTT	CASTFPDSPTNEKLFF
TRBJ2-1	TRBV4-3	-	TRBD2	TGCGCCAGCAGCCAAGCTTATAGCGGGGGGGCCTTATGCTACAATGAGCAGTTCTTC	CASSQAYSGGALCYNEQFF
TRBJ1-2	TRBV5-6	-	-	TGTGCCAGCAGCCCTGACAGGCTGGAGGGCTACACCTTC	CASSPDRLEGYTF
TRBJ1-1	TRBV27	-	TRBD1	TGTGCCAGCAGTTCTTACCCGGGACAGGGGAGGAACACTGAAGCTTTCTTT	CASSSYPGQGRNTEAFF
TRBJ1-2	TRBV6-5	-	-	TGTGCCAGCAGTTTTGAGGGTGGCTACACCTTC	CASSFEGGYTF
TRBJ1-1	TRBV6-1	-	-	TGTGCCAGCAGTGTGGTCGGGGGTTCGTCTGAAGCTTTCTTT	CASSVVGGSSEAFF
TRBJ1-4	TRBV4-1	-	-	TGCGCCAGCAGCCCGCCTGGCATTGCAACTAATGAAAAACTGTTTTTT	CASSPPGIATNEKLFF
TRBJ1-6	TRBV14	-	-	TGTGCCAGCAGCCAAGAGGCCTCCGCGGACGGGGCACCCCTCCACTTT	CASSQEASADGAPLHF
TRBJ1-4	TRBV7-9	-	TRBD1	TGTGCCAGCAGCTTATACAGGGGTTACCTACGAAATGAAAAACTGTTTTTT	CASSLYRGYLRNEKLFF
TRBJ2-2	TRBV10-2	-	TRBD2	TGCGCCAGCAGTGAGCCCGGGACTAGCGGGGGAGGCGCGAACACCGGGGAGCTGTTTTTT	CASSEPGTSGGGANTGELFF
TRBJ1-6	TRBV7-9	once	TRBD1	TGTGCCAGCAGCTCGCACCCTAATCAGACAGGGTCGGGCTCACCCCTCCACTTT	CASSSHPNQTGSGSPLHF
TRBJ2-5	TRBV10-1	once	TRBD1	TGCGCCAGCAATCGGGACAGGGGGCAGGAGACCCAGTACTTC	CASNRDRGQETQYF
TRBJ1-6	TRBV6-1	-	-	TGTGCCAGCAGTGAGTTAGGGGTCGATAATTCACCCCTCCACTTT	CASSELGVDNSPLHF
TRBJ1-1	TRBV7-2	-	-	TGTGCCAGCAGCTTAGCGCTGGGTACTGGGGCAGCTTTCTTT	CASSLALGTGAAFF
TRBJ2-3	TRBV10-1	-	TRBD1	TGCGCCAGCAGTGAGTTCATTGTGACAGGGATCACAGATACGCAGTATTTT	CASSEFIVTGITDTQYF
TRBJ1-3	TRBV19	-	TRBD1	TGTGCCAGTAGTAATCAAGCTACTGGGACAGTCCACTCTGGAAACACCATATATTTT	CASSNQATGTVHSGNTIYF
TRBJ2-7	TRBV4-1	-	TRBD1	TGCGCCAGCAGCCTACAGGGGGCGTTCAAGCTAGAGGGAACCTACGAGCAGTACTTC	CASSLQGAFKLEGTYEQYF
TRBJ1-2	TRBV10-3	-	-	TGTGCCATCGGGACACAGATGCCCTATGGCTACACCTTC	CAIGTQMPYGYTF
TRBJ1-2	TRBV6-1	few	TRBD1	TGTGCCAGCAGTGAACTCAACCCTCCGACAGGGCTGTATGGCTACACCTTC	CASSELNPPTGLYGYTF
TRBJ1-1	TRBV5-1	once	TRBD1	TGCGCCAGCAGCTTGGCGAGCGCCGGGACAGGGGAAACTGAAGCTTTCTTT	CASSLASAGTGETEAFF
TRBJ1-5	TRBV7-9	-	TRBD1	TGTGCCAGCAGCCGATCAGGCCAGGGGGACAATCAGCCCCAGCATTTT	CASSRSGQGDNQPQHF
TRBJ2-1	TRBV15	few	TRBD2	TGTGCCACCAGCATCTCGGCGGGGGGGCCGTTGATCCACAATGAGCAGTTCTTC	CATSISAGGPLIHNEQFF
TRBJ1-6	TRBV6-1	-	-	TGTGCCAGCGGAACCCCGGGCCGGGACATCTTTTTT	CASGTPGRDIFF
TRBJ2-5	TRBV25-1	-	TRBD2	TGTGCCAGCAGTGCGAAGCGGGGGTCCCACCAAGAGACCCAGTACTTC	CASSAKRGSHQETQYF
TRBJ2-5	TRBV20-1	-	-	TGCAGTGTTAGGGCCCAAGAGACCCAGTACTTC	CSVRAQETQYF
TRBJ2-3	TRBV6-4	-	-	TGTGCCAGCAGTGTCAGTTCTAGCACAGATACGCAGTATTTT	CASSVSSSTDTQYF
TRBJ1-1	TRBV11-2	-	-	TGTGCCAGCAGCTTTCCAGGGGAAAAGAACACTGAAGCTTTCTTT	CASSFPGEKNTEAFF
TRBJ1-1	TRBV27	-	-	TGTGCCAGCAGCCCCCACAGCAGAGACCCTGAAGCTTTCTTT	CASSPHSRDPEAFF
TRBJ1-2	TRBV27	-	TRBD1	TGTGCCAGCAGAGACGGGACAGGGGGCAATTGGGGTGGCTACACCTTC	CASRDGTGGNWGGYTF
TRBJ2-7	TRBV6-1	-	-	TGTGCCAGCAGTGAAGCGAGTTTGGGAGCCCAGGAATACGAGCAGTACTTC	CASSEASLGAQEYEQYF
TRBJ2-7	TRBV19	-	TRBD1	TGTGCCAGTAGCCTCTGCCATCCGGGACAGGGCTGCTACGAGCAGTACTTC	CASSLCHPGQGCYEQYF
TRBJ2-1	TRBV15	-	TRBD2	TGTGCCACCAGCAGAGTTCGCCTTAGCGGGGGGGCCTTGGGGAATGAGCAGTTCTTC	CATSRVRLSGGALGNEQFF
TRBJ2-7	TRBV4-3	once	TRBD1	TGCGCCAGCAGCCAATATCACAGGGGCGAGCAGTACTTC	CASSQYHRGEQYF
TRBJ1-1	TRBV5-4	-	-	TGTGCCAGCAGCTCCGAACGAGAGTTGTGGACTGAAGCTTTCTTT	CASSSERELWTEAFF
TRBJ1-2	TRBV5-1	few	-	TGCGCCAGCAGCTTTGATAAGGCGGGCGGCTATGGCTACACCTTC	CASSFDKAGGYGYTF
TRBJ1-6	TRBV28	-	-	TGTGCCAGCAGACGCCACAGGAATTCACCCCTCCACTTT	CASRRHRNSPLHF
TRBJ2-2	TRBV7-9	-	-	TGTGCCAGCAGCTTAGAGTTCGGGTCGGACACCGGGGAGCTGTTTTTT	CASSLEFGSDTGELFF
TRBJ2-4	TRBV23-1	-	-	TGCGCCAGCGGTGAGGAAGAGGGCATTCAGTACTTC	CASGEEEGIQYF
TRBJ1-1	TRBV14	-	TRBD1	TGTGCCAGCAGCCAACTTGGACAGGTAGACACTGAAGCTTTCTTT	CASSQLGQVDTEAFF
TRBJ2-1	TRBV29-1	-	-	TGCAGCGTTGATTCGGGTAAGCAGTTCTTC	CSVDSGKQFF
TRBJ2-5	TRBV7-9	-	TRBD1	TGTGCCAGCAGCTTACCAGGGGGTATAGGAGAGACCCAGTACTTC	CASSLPGGIGETQYF
TRBJ1-2	TRBV5-4	-	TRBD1	TGTGCCAGCAGCCCGGACAGGGCGGTCTATCGCTACACCTTC	CASSPDRAVYRYTF
TRBJ2-7	TRBV7-8	-	-	TGTGCCAGCAGCTGGATCGGACAGTCCGAGCAGTACTTC	CASSWIGQSEQYF
TRBJ1-1	TRBV28	once	-	TGTGCCAGCGGCACAGGTTTATGGACTGAAGCTTTCTTT	CASGTGLWTEAFF
TRBJ1-2	TRBV7-2	-	TRBD1	TGTGCCAGCAGCTTAGCCTTGACAGGGGGCTTTAGGGATGGCTACACCTTC	CASSLALTGGFRDGYTF
TRBJ1-5	TRBV19	-	TRBD1	TGTGCCAGTAGTATCGAGGACAGGGAACCACAACCGTCCGGTTTCCGATGGCCCCAGCATTTT	CASSIEDREPQPSGFRWPQHF
TRBJ1-2	TRBV5-6	-	TRBD1	TGTGCCAGCAGCTTACCGCGGGACAGGGGGTATGGCTACACCTTC	CASSLPRDRGYGYTF
TRBJ1-3	TRBV2	once	-	TGTGCCAGCAGTGAAGCCCGGGACAAACTGGGAGGAAACACCATATATTTT	CASSEARDKLGGNTIYF